This T cell receptor (beta chain) was captured in a study of T cell repertoires in cytomegalovirus infection. The V gene's germline CDR1 is DFQATT and CDR2 SNEGSKA (reference sequence). V shed 5 bases and J 6 bases; nucleotides not matched to a gene: 4. CDR3 length: 13 residues. In TCRdb, the reads were re-called with MiXCR into one record per CDR3 protein. The table lists 300,000 to 450,000 distinct CDR3 sequences, 15% to 20% of them singletons. This clonotype was seen more than once but under ten times. This clonotype was sampled from a human donor in good health (CMV status not recorded). Some clones in this sample may be carry-over from other donors' samples. The specimen was PBMCs. The chain carries TRBV20-1 and TRBJ2-1, with TRBD1 matching over 10 bases. For the CDR3, the DNA is TGCAGTGCTGGCCGGGACAGGGGCAATGAGCAGTTCTTC. Its protein is CSAGRDRGNEQFF.